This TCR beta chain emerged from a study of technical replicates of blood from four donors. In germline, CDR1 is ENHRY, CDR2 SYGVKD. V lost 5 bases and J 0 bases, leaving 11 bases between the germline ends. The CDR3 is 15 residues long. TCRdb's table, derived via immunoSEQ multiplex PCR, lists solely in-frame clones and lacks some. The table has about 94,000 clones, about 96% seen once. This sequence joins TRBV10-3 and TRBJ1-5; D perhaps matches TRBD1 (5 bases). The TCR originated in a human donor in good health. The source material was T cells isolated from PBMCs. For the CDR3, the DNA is TGTGCCATCAGTACCGGACACCCTAGCAATCAGCCCCAGCATTTT. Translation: CAISTGHPSNQPQHF.